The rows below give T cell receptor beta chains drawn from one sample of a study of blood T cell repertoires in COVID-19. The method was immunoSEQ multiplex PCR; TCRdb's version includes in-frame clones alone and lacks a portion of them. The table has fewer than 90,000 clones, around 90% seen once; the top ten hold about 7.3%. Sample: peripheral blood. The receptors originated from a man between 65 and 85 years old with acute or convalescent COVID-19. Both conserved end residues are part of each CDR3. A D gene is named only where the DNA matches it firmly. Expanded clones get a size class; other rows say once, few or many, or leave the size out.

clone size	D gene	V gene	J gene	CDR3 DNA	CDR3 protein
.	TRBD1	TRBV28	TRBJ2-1	TGTTCTATACAGGGGGGCTCCTACAATGAGCAGTTCTTC	CSIQGGSYNEQFF
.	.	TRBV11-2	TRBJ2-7	TGTGCCAGCAGGATTACAGGGTCCGGGTCCTACGAGCAGTACTTC	CASRITGSGSYEQYF
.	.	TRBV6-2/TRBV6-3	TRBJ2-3	TGTGCCAGCAGTTACCAGGGGACAGATACGCAGTATTTT	CASSYQGTDTQYF
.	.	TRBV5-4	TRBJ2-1	TGTGCCAGCAGCTTACGGACAGTTGCCTACAATGAGCAGTTCTTC	CASSLRTVAYNEQFF
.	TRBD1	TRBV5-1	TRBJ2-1	TGCGCCAGCAGCTGGGGGGACAGGGGGACCAACAATGAGCAGTTCTTC	CASSWGDRGTNNEQFF
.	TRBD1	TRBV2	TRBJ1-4	TGTGCCAGCACGGGACAGGGGGCCGCTAATGAAAAACTGTTTTTT	CASTGQGAANEKLFF
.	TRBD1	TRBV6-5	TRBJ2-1	TGTGCCAGCAGTTATGCCCCCGACAGGGTGAACAATGAGCAGTTCTTC	CASSYAPDRVNNEQFF
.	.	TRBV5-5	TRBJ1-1	TGTGCCAGCAGCAGAGGTGGGGAGGTAATGAACACTGAAGCTTTCTTT	CASSRGGEVMNTEAFF
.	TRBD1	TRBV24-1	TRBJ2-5	TGTGCCACCGGGGACAGCCAAGAGACCCAGTACTTC	CATGDSQETQYF
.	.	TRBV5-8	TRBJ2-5	TGTGCCAGCAGCTTGGGTTCTATCCCAGGTGATCAAGAGACCCAGTACTTC	CASSLGSIPGDQETQYF
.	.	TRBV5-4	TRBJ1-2	TGTGCCAGCAGCCGGGGCGGGGGCGCAGACTATGGCTACACCTTC	CASSRGGGADYGYTF
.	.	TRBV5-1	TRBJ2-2	TGCGCCAGCAGCTTGTTGGAGGTGGGCCCGTCCGGGGAGCTGTTTTTT	CASSLLEVGPSGELFF
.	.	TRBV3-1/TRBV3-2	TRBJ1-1	TGTGCCAGCAGCCCCGGCGGGGGCAGCGAAGCTTTCTTT	CASSPGGGSEAFF
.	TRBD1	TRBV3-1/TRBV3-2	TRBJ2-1	TGTGCCAGCAGCACAACCGGGACAGCGACTAATGAGCAGTTCTTC	CASSTTGTATNEQFF
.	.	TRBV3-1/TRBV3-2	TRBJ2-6	TGTGCCAGCAGCCAAGACTTACTTTCAGGGGCCAACGTCCTGACTTTC	CASSQDLLSGANVLTF
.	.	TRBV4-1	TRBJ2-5	TGCGCCAGCAGCCCATCATCCCAAGAGACCCAGTACTTC	CASSPSSQETQYF
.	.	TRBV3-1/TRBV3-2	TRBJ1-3	TGTGCCAGCAGCCAAGATGCGGCCCCACATAACACCATATATTTT	CASSQDAAPHNTIYF
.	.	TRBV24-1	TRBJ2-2	TGTGCCACCTCGGCGGGACAGATGAACACCGGGGAGCTGTTTTTT	CATSAGQMNTGELFF
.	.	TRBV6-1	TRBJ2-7	TGTGCCAGCAGTGCCAAACAGGGCATCGAGCAGTACTTC	CASSAKQGIEQYF
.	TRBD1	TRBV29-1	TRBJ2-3	TGCAGCGGGGGGACAGGAGGTCCAGATACGCAGTATTTT	CSGGTGGPDTQYF
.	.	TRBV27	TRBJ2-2	TGTGCCAGCAGTTTACTTGGCCCAGCAGGGAACACCGGGGAGCTGTTTTTT	CASSLLGPAGNTGELFF
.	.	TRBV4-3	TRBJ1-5	TGCGCCAGCAGCCAAGAGGCGCGGGGGACCGGGGCCCAGCATTTT	CASSQEARGTGAQHF
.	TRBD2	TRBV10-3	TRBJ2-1	TGTGCCATCAGTGAAGGTTCGGGGGGGCCCCATGAGCAGTTCTTC	CAISEGSGGPHEQFF
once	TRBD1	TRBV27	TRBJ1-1	TGTGCCAGAAGAGGACAGGGCGACACTGAAGCTTTCTTT	CARRGQGDTEAFF
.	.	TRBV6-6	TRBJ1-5	TGTGCCAGCAGTTACGAGGGTAATCAGCCCCAGCATTTT	CASSYEGNQPQHF
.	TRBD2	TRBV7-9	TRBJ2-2	TGTGCCAGCAGCTCTAGCGGGGGGGCCGCCACCGGGGAGCTGTTTTTT	CASSSSGGAATGELFF
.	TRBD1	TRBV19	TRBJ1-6	TGTGCCAGTAGTACCACAGGGGGCGATTCACCCCTCCACTTT	CASSTTGGDSPLHF
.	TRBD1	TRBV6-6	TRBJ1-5	TGTGCCAGCAGTTACTCACAGGGGGGCTGGGGTCAGCCCCAGCATTTT	CASSYSQGGWGQPQHF
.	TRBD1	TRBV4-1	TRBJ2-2	TGCGCCAGCAAGATGGGGACAGTGAACACCGGGGAGCTGTTTTTT	CASKMGTVNTGELFF
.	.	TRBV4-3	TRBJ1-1	TGCGCCAGCAGCCAAGGCGGGGTGACTGAAGCTTTCTTT	CASSQGGVTEAFF
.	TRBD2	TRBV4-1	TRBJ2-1	TGCGCCAGCAGCCAACCGGGACTAGACTTTGGTGAGCAGTTCTTC	CASSQPGLDFGEQFF
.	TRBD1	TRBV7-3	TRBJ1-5	TGTGCCAGCAGCCCGAACACCAAACCTAGGACAGGGAGAAGCAATCAGCCCCAGCATTTT	CASSPNTKPRTGRSNQPQHF
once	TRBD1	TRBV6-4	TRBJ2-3	TGTGCCAGCAGTGGGACAGGGAGGAATTTTACAGATACGCAGTATTTT	CASSGTGRNFTDTQYF
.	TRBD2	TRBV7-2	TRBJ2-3	TGTGCCAGCAGCAGGACTAGCGGGGGGCCTAGCACAGATACGCAGTATTTT	CASSRTSGGPSTDTQYF
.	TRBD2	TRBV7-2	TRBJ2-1	TGTGCCAGCAGCACACCTAGCGGGGCGTCCTACAATGAGCAGTTCTTC	CASSTPSGASYNEQFF
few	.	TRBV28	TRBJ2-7	TGTGCCAGCAGTTCGCCAGCGATAATCTCCTACGAGCAGTACTTC	CASSSPAIISYEQYF
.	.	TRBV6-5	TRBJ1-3	TGTGCCAGCAGGGAGATGACAGCTCAAAACACCATATATTTT	CASREMTAQNTIYF
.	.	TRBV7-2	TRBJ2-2	TGTGCCAGCAGCTTATCTTCCCAGGGGACCGGGGAGCTGTTTTTT	CASSLSSQGTGELFF
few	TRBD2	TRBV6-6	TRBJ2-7	TGTGCCAGCAGACAACTTGCGGGAGGCCCCTCCTACGAGCAGTACTTC	CASRQLAGGPSYEQYF
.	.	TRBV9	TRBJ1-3	TGTGCCAGCAGCACAGACCCCGGGACACACCAGGGAAACACCATATATTTT	CASSTDPGTHQGNTIYF
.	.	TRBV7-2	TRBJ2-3	TGTGCCAGCAGCTTAGGGGCTAGCATGGATACGCAGTATTTT	CASSLGASMDTQYF
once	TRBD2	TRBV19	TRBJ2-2	TGTGCCAGTAGGGGGACTAGCCAGAACACCGGGGAGCTGTTTTTT	CASRGTSQNTGELFF
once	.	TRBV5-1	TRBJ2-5	TGCGCCAGCAGCTTCGGTGAGACCCAGTACTTC	CASSFGETQYF
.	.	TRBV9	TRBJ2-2	TGTGCCAGCAGCCCCCGTACGGGAGCCTTCGCCGGGGAGCTGTTTTTT	CASSPRTGAFAGELFF
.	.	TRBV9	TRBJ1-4	TGTGCCAGCAGCGTAGACAGAACTAATGAAAAACTGTTTTTT	CASSVDRTNEKLFF
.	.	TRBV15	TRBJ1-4	TGTGCCACCAGCATCCACAGGTTGTTGGCTGAAAAACTGTTTTTT	CATSIHRLLAEKLFF
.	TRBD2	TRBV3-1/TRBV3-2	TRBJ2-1	TGTGCCAGCAGTAGGACTAGCGGGGGGGACTCCTACAATGAGCAGTTCTTC	CASSRTSGGDSYNEQFF
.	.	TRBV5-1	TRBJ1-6	TGCGCCAGCAGCGTCAATTTGGGCCGTAATTCACCCCTCCACTTT	CASSVNLGRNSPLHF
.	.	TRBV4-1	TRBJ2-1	TGCGCCAGCAGCCAAGGATCGGCGGGCCCGTACAATGAGCAGTTCTTC	CASSQGSAGPYNEQFF
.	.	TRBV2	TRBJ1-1	TGTGCCAGAGAGCACGGACTCCTGAACACTGAAGCTTTCTTT	CAREHGLLNTEAFF
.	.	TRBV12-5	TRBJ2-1	TGTGCTAGTGGTTTTGGGCAGGGAAACAATGAGCAGTTCTTC	CASGFGQGNNEQFF
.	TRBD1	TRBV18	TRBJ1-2	TGTGCCAGCTCACCCGGACAGGGGGTTTACGGCTACACCTTC	CASSPGQGVYGYTF
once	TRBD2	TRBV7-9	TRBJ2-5	TGTGCCAGCAGCTTAAAAGTGGCTAGCGGGGGGAGGTACCAAGAGACCCAGTACTTC	CASSLKVASGGRYQETQYF
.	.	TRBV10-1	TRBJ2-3	TGCGCCAGCAGTGACAGGAGGTATACGCAGTATTTT	CASSDRRYTQYF
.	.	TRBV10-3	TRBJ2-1	TGTGCCATCAGTGGACTAGACACGGGTGAGCAGTTCTTC	CAISGLDTGEQFF